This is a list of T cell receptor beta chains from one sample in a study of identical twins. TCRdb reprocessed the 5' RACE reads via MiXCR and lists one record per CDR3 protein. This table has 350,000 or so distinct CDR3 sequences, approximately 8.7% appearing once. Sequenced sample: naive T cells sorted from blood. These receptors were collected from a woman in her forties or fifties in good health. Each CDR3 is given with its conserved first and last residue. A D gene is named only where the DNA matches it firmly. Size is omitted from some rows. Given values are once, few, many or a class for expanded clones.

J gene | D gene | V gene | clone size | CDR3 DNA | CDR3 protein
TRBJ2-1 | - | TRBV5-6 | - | TGTGCCAGCAGCCTCCGGGCCCCAGAATGGCAGTTCTTC | CASSLRAPEWQFF
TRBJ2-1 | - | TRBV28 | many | TGTGCCAGCAGTACTACAGATAAGCAGGAGCAGTTCTTC | CASSTTDKQEQFF
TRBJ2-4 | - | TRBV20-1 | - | TGCAGTGCAACACTACCACCCCTAATTCAGTACTTC | CSATLPPLIQYF
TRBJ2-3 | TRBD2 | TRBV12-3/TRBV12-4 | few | TGTGCCAGCAGTTCACTAGCGGGAGTAAAAGATACGCAGTATTTT | CASSSLAGVKDTQYF
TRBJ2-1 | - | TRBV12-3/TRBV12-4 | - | TGTGCCAGCAGTTTGAGGGTTCGGGGACTGCAATTATCCGTCTCCTACAATGAGCAGTTCTTC | CASSLRVRGLQLSVSYNEQFF
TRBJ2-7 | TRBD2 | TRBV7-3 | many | TGTGCCAGCAGCTCCGGGACTAGAGACGAGCAGTACTTC | CASSSGTRDEQYF
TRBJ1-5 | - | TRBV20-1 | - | TGCAGTGCTAGAGATCGACGGATCAATCAGCCCCAGCATTTT | CSARDRRINQPQHF
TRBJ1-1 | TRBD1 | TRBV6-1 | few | TGTGCCAGCAGTGAACTCGGTCGTTGGTCGGACAGGGGGCGGGCTGAAGCTTTCTTT | CASSELGRWSDRGRAEAFF
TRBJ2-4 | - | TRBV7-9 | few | TGTGCCAGCAGCTTAGTATCTCGCGCCAGGGACATTCAGTACTTC | CASSLVSRARDIQYF
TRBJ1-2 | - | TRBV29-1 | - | TGCAGCGGTGGATCTAACTATGGCTACACCTTC | CSGGSNYGYTF
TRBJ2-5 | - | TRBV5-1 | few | TGCGCCAGCAGCTCCCCGGACACCTACCAAGAGACCCAGTACTTC | CASSSPDTYQETQYF
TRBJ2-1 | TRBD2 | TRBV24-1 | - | TGTGCCACCAGTGATTTTAGCGGGAGGGTGAACAATGAGCAGTTCTTC | CATSDFSGRVNNEQFF
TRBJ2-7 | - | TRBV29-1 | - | TGCAGCGAAAGAGGGGGTTCAGCCTACGAGCAGTACTTC | CSERGGSAYEQYF
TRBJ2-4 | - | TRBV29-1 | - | TGCAGCGTTGAACTTGGGGCCGGGGGTTTGCAGTACTTC | CSVELGAGGLQYF
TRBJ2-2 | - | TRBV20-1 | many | TGCAGTGCTAGAGATCCTTCAGGGATAGCCACCGGGGAGCTGTTTTTT | CSARDPSGIATGELFF
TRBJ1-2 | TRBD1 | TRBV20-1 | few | TGCAGTGCTAGGCCCCTGGAGGCAGGGGGCCGTCAGGGCTACACCTTC | CSARPLEAGGRQGYTF
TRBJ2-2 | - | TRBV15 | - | TGTGCCACCAGGGCCGGGGGCCCCGGGGAGCTGTTTTTT | CATRAGGPGELFF
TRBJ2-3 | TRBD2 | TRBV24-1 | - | TGTGCCACCAAAGGGACTAACACAGATACGCAGTATTTT | CATKGTNTDTQYF
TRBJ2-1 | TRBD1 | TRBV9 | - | TGTGCCAGCAGCGTTTCGGGACAGGGGAGAAATGAGCAGTTCTTC | CASSVSGQGRNEQFF
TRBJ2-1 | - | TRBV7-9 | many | TGTGCCAGCAGCTTAGAGGCGTGGGAGCAGTTCTTC | CASSLEAWEQFF
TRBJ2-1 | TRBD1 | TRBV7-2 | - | TGTGCCAGCGTACCGGGACAGGCAATCTACAATGAGCAGTTCTTC | CASVPGQAIYNEQFF
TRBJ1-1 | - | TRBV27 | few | TGTGCCAGCAGTAAAGGCATGAACACTGAAGCTTTCTTT | CASSKGMNTEAFF
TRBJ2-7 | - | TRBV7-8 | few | TGTGCCAGCAGCCCGGGGGAGGACGAGCAGTACTTC | CASSPGEDEQYF
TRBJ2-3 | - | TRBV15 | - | TGTGCCACCAGCAAGACCGGTCTGGGAGATACGCAGTATTTT | CATSKTGLGDTQYF
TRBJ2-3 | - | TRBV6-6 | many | TGTGCCAGCAGTTACGAGGAATTAGGGGCTCCCGATACGCAGTATTTT | CASSYEELGAPDTQYF
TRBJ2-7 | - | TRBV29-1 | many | TGCAGCGTTTTGGGGGTAGTCGAGCAGTACTTC | CSVLGVVEQYF
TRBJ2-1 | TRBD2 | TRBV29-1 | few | TGCAGCGGAGGACTAGCGGGAGGGCCGTACAATGAGCAGTTCTTC | CSGGLAGGPYNEQFF
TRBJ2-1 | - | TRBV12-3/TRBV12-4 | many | TGTGCCAGCAGCGGACGTCTCATTTTTGGGAATGAGCAGTTCTTC | CASSGRLIFGNEQFF
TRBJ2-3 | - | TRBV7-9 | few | TGTGCCAGCAGCTCGTCCTGGGTTGGCACAGATACGCAGTATTTT | CASSSSWVGTDTQYF
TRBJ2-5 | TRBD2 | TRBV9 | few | TGTGCCAGCTCTAGCGGGAGAGGAGAGACCCAGTACTTC | CASSSGRGETQYF
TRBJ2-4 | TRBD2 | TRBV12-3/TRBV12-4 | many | TGTGCCAGCAGTTTGGGAGGGGATCTAGCCAAAAACATTCAGTACTTC | CASSLGGDLAKNIQYF
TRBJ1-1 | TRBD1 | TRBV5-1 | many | TGCGCCAGCAGCCGGGACAGTGAAGCTTTCTTT | CASSRDSEAFF
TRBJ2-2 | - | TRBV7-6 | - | TGTGCCAGCAGCACACGATCGGGGCCGGCCGGGGAGCTGTTTTTT | CASSTRSGPAGELFF
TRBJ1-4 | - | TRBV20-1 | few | TGCAGTGCTAGAGGGACACAGGGCCGAGAGAAGGAAAAACTGTTTTTT | CSARGTQGREKEKLFF
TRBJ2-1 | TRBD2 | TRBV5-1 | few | TGCGCCAGCAGCCCGAGCGGGGACTCCTACAATGAGCAGTTCTTC | CASSPSGDSYNEQFF
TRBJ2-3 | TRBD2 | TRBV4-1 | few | TGCGCCAGCAGCCAAGAAGAGGGGCTAGCGGGAGGAAGAACAGATACGCAGTATTTT | CASSQEEGLAGGRTDTQYF
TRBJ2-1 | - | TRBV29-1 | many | TGCAGCGTTTTACCGGGGGAGCAGTTCTTC | CSVLPGEQFF
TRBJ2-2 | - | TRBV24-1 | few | TGTGCCACCAGTGATTTAAGATACGGGGAGCTGTTTTTT | CATSDLRYGELFF
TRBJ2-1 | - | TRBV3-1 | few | TGTGCCAGCAGCAGCGGAGTACCCAATGAGCAGTTCTTC | CASSSGVPNEQFF
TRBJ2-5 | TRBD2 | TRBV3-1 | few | TGTGCCAGCAGCCAAGTGATGGGAGGGCAAGAGACCCAGTACTTC | CASSQVMGGQETQYF
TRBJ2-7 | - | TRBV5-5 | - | TGTGCCAGCAGCCCTGCCGGCTTTACCTACGAGCAGTACTTC | CASSPAGFTYEQYF
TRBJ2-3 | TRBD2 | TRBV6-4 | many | TGTGCCAGCAGTGACCTAGCGGGGCCGCAAGATACGCAGTATTTT | CASSDLAGPQDTQYF
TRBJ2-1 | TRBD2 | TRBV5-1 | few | TGCGCCAGCAGCCCGAATAGCGGGAGGGCCAATGAGCAGTTCTTC | CASSPNSGRANEQFF
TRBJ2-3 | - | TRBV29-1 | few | TGCAGCGTTGGCGATACGCAGTATTTT | CSVGDTQYF
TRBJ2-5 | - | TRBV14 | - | TGTGCCAGCAGCCAAGGGGAGTGGAGGGACGAGACCCAGTACTTC | CASSQGEWRDETQYF
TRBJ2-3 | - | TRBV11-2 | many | TGTGCCAGCAGCTCTGGTTCGCCGGGTGGGACGCAGTATTTT | CASSSGSPGGTQYF
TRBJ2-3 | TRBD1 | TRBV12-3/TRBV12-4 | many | TGTGCCAGCACCGACAGGGCACACACAGATACGCAGTATTTT | CASTDRAHTDTQYF
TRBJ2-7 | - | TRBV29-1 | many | TGCAGCGTTGAAGAGGGCCCCTACGAGCAGTACTTC | CSVEEGPYEQYF
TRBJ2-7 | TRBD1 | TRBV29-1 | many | TGCAGCGTTGAAGGACAGGGAAATTTCAACGAGCAGTACTTC | CSVEGQGNFNEQYF
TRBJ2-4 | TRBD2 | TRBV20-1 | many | TGCAGTGCTAGATCTTTTAGCCCGGGACTAGCGGGAGTGAACATTCAGTACTTC | CSARSFSPGLAGVNIQYF
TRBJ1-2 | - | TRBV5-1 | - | TGCGCCAGCAGAGAGGGACGGAACTATGGCTACACCTTC | CASREGRNYGYTF
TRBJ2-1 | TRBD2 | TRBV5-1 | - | TGCGCCAGCAGCTTACTAGCGGGAGGGAATAATGAGCAGTTCTTC | CASSLLAGGNNEQFF
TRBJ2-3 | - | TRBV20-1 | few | TGCAGTGCTATACACCCGGGACTTAGCACAGATACGCAGTATTTT | CSAIHPGLSTDTQYF